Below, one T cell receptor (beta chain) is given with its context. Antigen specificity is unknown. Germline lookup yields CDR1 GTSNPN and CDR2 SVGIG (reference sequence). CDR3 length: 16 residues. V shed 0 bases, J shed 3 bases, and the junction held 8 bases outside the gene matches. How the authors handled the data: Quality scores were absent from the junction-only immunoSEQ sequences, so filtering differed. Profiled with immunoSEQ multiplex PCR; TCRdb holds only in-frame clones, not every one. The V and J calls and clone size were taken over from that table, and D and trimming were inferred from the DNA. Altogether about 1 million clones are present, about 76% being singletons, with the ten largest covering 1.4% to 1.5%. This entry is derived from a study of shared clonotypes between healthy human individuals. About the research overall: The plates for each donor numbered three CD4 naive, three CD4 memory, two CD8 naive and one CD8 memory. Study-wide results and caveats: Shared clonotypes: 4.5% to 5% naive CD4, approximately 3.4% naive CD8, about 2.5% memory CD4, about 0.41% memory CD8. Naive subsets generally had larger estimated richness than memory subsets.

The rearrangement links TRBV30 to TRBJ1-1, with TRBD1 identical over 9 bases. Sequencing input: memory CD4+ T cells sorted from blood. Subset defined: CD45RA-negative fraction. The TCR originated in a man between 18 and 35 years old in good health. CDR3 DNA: TGTGCCTGGAGTGTACCAGGGACAGGGAGGTACACTGAAGCTTTCTTT. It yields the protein CAWSVPGTGRYTEAFF.